Presented here are 18 T cell receptor beta chains from one specimen sequenced in a study of PD-1 blockade in classical Hodgkin lymphoma. Data came from immunoSEQ multiplex PCR; TCRdb stores just in-frame clones and leaves some out. This sample yields around 32,000 clones, of which 88% are seen a single time; over 1% belongs to the top ten. Time point noted: newly diagnosed, previously untreated cHL patient sample. Thawed PBMCs were the source of CD4+ T cells, purified by magnetic negative selection. Sequenced sample: CD4+ T cells from blood. Receptors originate from a human donor with classical Hodgkin lymphoma.

V and J are TRBV28 and TRBJ1-2, with 9 bases matching TRBD1. After removal of 7 bases from V and 2 bases from J, the junction contained 2 bases not matched to a gene. This CDR3 is built from 13 residues. CDR1 is MDHEN and CDR2 is SYDVKM in the germline V gene. CDR3 DNA sequence: TGTGCCAGCATAGGACAGGGGAACTATGGCTACACCTTC. Translating gives CASIGQGNYGYTF.

This chain connects TRBV5-8 to TRBJ2-5; 8 bases map to TRBD2. Losses at the gene ends were 1 base for V and 1 base for J; bases not matched to a gene: 6. Looked up from germline, CDR1 is SGHTS and CDR2 is YDEGEE. The CDR3 is 16 amino acids. This CDR3 reads CASSLWASGLQETQYF. DNA of the CDR3: TGTGCCAGCAGCTTGTGGGCTAGCGGGCTCCAAGAGACCCAGTACTTC. The variable domain in full, with the rest retrieved from reference TRBV5-8 and TRBJ2-5, is EAGVTQSPTHLIKTRGQQATLRCSPISGHTSVYWYQQALGLGLQFLLWYDEGEERNRGNFPPRFSGRQFPNYSSELNVNALELEDSALYLCASSLWASGLQETQYFGPGTRLLVL.

The chain joins TRBV11-1 to TRBJ2-5; perhaps TRBD2 as D (6 bases). The V gene's germline CDR1 is SGHAT and CDR2 FQDESV (reference sequence). V was clipped by 4 bases and J by 0 bases, with 15 bases between them. The CDR3 consists of 16 residues. The CDR3 nucleotides are TGTGCCAGCAGCTACCGAGTCCGGAGGGACCAAGAGACCCAGTACTTC. It yields the protein CASSYRVRRDQETQYF.

Only a few counts were recorded for this clone. The chain couples TRBV5-1 to TRBJ1-2; TRBD1 agrees at 7 bases. The CDR3 runs to 15 residues. V was pared by 4 bases and J by 7 bases, with 13 bases of the junction left unmatched. The germline gives CDR1 SGHRS, CDR2 YFSETQ. The CDR3 reads CASSLLTQGGSGYTF. CDR3 in DNA: TGCGCCAGCAGCCTACTTACGCAGGGGGGTTCTGGCTACACCTTC.

This rearrangement joins TRBV19 to TRBJ1-3; unclear D gene. This CDR3 is 15 amino acids long. Trimming stripped 3 bases from V and 2 bases from J, with 11 bases between. CDR1 LNHDA and CDR2 SQIVND come from the germline V gene (reference sequence). This CDR3 is CASSISGITGNTIYF. The CDR3 nucleotides read TGTGCCAGTAGTATCTCAGGCATAACTGGAAACACCATATATTTT.

The chain has TRBV7-2 and TRBJ2-5; 14 bases map to TRBD2. V lost 1 base, J lost 2 bases, and 3 bases stayed unmatched. CDR1 and CDR2 from the germline V gene are SGHTA and FQGNSA. CDR3 length: 17 residues. This chain's CDR3 is CASSLVGLAGAQETQYF. Here the CDR3 DNA reads TGTGCCAGCAGCTTAGTGGGACTAGCGGGAGCGCAAGAGACCCAGTACTTC.

V and J are TRBV5-5 and TRBJ1-3, with D uncertain. Germline CDR1 SGHKS, CDR2 YYEKEE (reference sequence). The CDR3 covers 14 residues. The germline V and J ends were trimmed by 2 bases and 0 bases, with 6 bases remaining between them. CDR3 amino acids: CASSFTASGNTIYF. CDR3 coding DNA: TGTGCCAGCAGCTTTACAGCCTCTGGAAACACCATATATTTT.

The J gene is TRBJ1-2, the V gene TRBV19; D not resolved. Germline lookup yields CDR1 LNHDA and CDR2 SQIVND (reference sequence). Deletions cut 3 bases from V and 8 bases from J, with 13 bases between. This CDR3 comprises 13 residues. The DNA for the CDR3 is TGTGCCAGTAGTATCTTTACAAGCGGGGGCTACACCTTC. Residues: CASSIFTSGGYTF.

The chain links TRBV4-2 to TRBJ2-1, with D unclear. The CDR3 has 14 residues. V was clipped by 0 bases and J by 9 bases, with 12 bases between them. Germline V gene lookup returns CDR1 LGHNA and CDR2 YNFKEQ. The CDR3: CASSQDQAVGEQFF. The CDR3 bases are TGTGCCAGCAGCCAAGATCAGGCCGTGGGTGAGCAGTTCTTC.

V usage is TRBV6-4 and J usage is TRBJ2-5, with 13 bases that match TRBD2. V lost 2 bases, J lost 5 bases, and 5 bases stayed unmatched. Germline-derived CDR1 and CDR2 are MRHNA and SNTAGT. This CDR3 has 16 amino acids. The chain's CDR3 is CASSDPPTSGRETQYF. The CDR3 nucleotides read TGTGCCAGCAGTGACCCCCCGACTAGCGGGAGGGAGACCCAGTACTTC.

V usage is TRBV27 and J usage is TRBJ1-5, with no clear D. The CDR3 loop spans 13 amino acids. Per germline, CDR1 MNHEY and CDR2 SMNVEV (reference sequence). Trimming left V 5 bases short and J 11 bases short, with 16 bases between. Here the CDR3 DNA reads TGTGCCAGCAGTCCACGGGCCCGGCGGGCCCAGCATTTT. Translated: CASSPRARRAQHF.

The J gene is TRBJ1-5, the V gene TRBV10-3; D ambiguous. Per germline, CDR1 ENHRY and CDR2 SYGVKD. Trimming shortened V by 3 bases and J by 4 bases, and 16 bases separated the two germline ends. The CDR3 totals 16 residues. The CDR3 coding sequence is TGTGCCATCAGTGATGACGACGGGCCGACAAATCAGCCCCAGCATTTT. Its protein product is CAISDDDGPTNQPQHF.

The chain couples TRBV7-3 to TRBJ2-5, with D tentatively TRBD1 or TRBD2 (5 bases each). Trimming took 3 bases from V and 5 from J, leaving 13 bases between them. This CDR3 contains 14 residues. The V gene's germline CDR1 is SGHTA and CDR2 FQGTGA. The CDR3 spells CASSLAGSRETQYF. CDR3 coding DNA: TGTGCCAGCAGCTTGGCAGGGAGCAGGGAGACCCAGTACTTC.

The J gene is TRBJ2-4, the V gene TRBV27, with 14 bases aligning to TRBD2. The trim removed 5 bases at V and 3 bases at J, leaving 15 bases unmatched. This CDR3 comprises 20 residues. Germline V gives CDR1 MNHEY, CDR2 SMNVEV (reference sequence). The CDR3 bases are TGTGCCAGCAGTCCGCAGGGACAGACTAGCGGGAGGGATGGCAAAAACATTCAGTACTTC. Translating gives CASSPQGQTSGRDGKNIQYF.

The chain carries TRBV30 and TRBJ2-5; 8 bases are a match to TRBD2. The CDR3 length is 13 residues. The junction had 11 bases not matched to a gene; V was cut back by 5 bases and J by 9 bases. Germline-derived CDR1 and CDR2 are GTSNPN and SVGIG (reference sequence). CDR3 region: CAWEGFGRGAQYF. The CDR3, as DNA: TGTGCCTGGGAGGGCTTTGGGCGGGGGGCCCAGTACTTC.

The rearrangement uses TRBV7-6 and TRBJ2-2; D is unresolved. Germline V CDR1 and CDR2: SGHVS, FNYEAQ. The CDR3 totals 13 residues. V lost 5 bases to trimming and J lost 5 bases, with 9 bases between them. The DNA for the CDR3 is TGTGCCAGCAGCGCAATAGATACCGGGGAGCTGTTTTTT. This codes for CASSAIDTGELFF. Together with reference TRBV7-6 and TRBJ2-2, the CDR3 gives the full variable domain: GAGVSQSPRYKVTKRGQDVALRCDPISGHVSLYWYRQALGQGPEFLTYFNYEAQQDKSGLPNDRFSAERPEGSISTLTIQRTEQRDSAMYRCASSAIDTGELFFGEGSRLTVL.

The gene calls are TRBV11-2 and TRBJ2-3; D call uncertain. Trimming pared 7 bases from V and 10 bases from J, leaving 15 bases between. Germline V gene data show CDR1 as SGHAT and CDR2 as FQNNGV. CDR3 length equals 12 residues. This chain's CDR3 is CASKPTPPPQYF. The DNA of the CDR3 is TGTGCCAGCAAACCAACCCCACCACCGCAGTATTTT.

The J gene is TRBJ2-3, the V gene TRBV9; D is unresolved. The CDR3 has 16 amino acids. The germline V and J ends were trimmed by 0 bases and 1 base, with 12 bases remaining between them. From germline, CDR1 is SGDLS and CDR2 YYNGEE. DNA of the CDR3: TGTGCCAGCAGCGTAGGTGTAAGCGACCGCACAGATACGCAGTATTTT. Its protein product is CASSVGVSDRTDTQYF. The whole variable domain, filled in from reference TRBV9 and TRBJ2-3, reads DSGVTQTPKHLITATGQRVTLRCSPRSGDLSVYWYQQSLDQGLQFLIQYYNGEERAKGNILERFSAQQFPDLHSELNLSSLELGDSALYFCASSVGVSDRTDTQYFGPGTRLTVL.